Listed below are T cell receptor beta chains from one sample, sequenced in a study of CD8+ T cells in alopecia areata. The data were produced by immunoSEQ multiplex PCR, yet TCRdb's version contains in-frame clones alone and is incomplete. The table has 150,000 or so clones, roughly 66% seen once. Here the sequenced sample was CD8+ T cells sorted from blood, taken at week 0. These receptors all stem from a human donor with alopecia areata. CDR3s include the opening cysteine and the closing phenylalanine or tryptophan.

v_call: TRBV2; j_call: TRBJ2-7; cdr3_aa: CASSVEGQDYEQYF
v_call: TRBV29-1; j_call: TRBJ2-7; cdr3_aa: CSVGGGAIYEQYF
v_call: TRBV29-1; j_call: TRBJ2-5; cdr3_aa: CSALTLASGGLRETQYF
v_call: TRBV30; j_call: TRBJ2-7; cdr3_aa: CACWTSGAYEQYF
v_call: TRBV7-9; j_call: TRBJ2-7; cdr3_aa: CASRPYEQYF
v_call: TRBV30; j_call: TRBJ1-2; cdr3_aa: CAWSVGGLYGYTF
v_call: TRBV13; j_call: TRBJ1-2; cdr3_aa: CASSLGRSVQGGYTF
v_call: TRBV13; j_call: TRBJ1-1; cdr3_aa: CASNHKDSLNTEAFF
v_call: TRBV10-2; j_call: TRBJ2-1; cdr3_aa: CASSDADNEQFF
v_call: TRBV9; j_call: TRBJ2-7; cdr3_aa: CASSVGGGNYEQYF
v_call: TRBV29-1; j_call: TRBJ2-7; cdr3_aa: CSVVSSSYEQYF
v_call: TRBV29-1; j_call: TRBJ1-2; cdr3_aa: CSVEKTGGANYGYTF
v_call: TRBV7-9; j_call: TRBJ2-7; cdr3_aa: CASSLFPSSRSIYEQYF
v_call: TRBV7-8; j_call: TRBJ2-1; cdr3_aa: CASSYRPAGGLQFF
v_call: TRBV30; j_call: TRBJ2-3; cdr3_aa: CAWNPSGTDTQYF
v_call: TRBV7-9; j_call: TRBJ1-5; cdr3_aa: CASSQRGGGGDNQPQHF
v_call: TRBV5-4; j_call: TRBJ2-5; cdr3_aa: CASSLGQGAGETQYF
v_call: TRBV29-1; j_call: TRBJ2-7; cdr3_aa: CSVADSSYEQYF
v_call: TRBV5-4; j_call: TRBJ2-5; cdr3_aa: CASSTTGNLPQETQYF
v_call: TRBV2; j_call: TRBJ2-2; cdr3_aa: CASSHRSNTGELFF
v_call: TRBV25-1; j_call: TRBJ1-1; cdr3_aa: CASSEGGVREAEAFF
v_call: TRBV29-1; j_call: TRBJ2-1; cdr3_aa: CSVEGRLAGSSYNEQFF
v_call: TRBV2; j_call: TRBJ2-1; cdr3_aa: CASKGYEQFF
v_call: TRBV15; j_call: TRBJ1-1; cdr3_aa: CATSTQQGEAFF
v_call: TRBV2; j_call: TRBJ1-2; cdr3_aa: CASSWDDYGYTF
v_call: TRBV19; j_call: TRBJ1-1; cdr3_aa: CASSFGQITEAFF
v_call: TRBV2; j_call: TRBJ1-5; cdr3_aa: CASSDARGQNQPQHF
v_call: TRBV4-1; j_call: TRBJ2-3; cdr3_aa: CASSQGGDTQYF
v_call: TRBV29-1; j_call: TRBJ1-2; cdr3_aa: CSVPGQSLREDGYTF
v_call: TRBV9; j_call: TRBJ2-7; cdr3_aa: CASSPREAAYEQYF
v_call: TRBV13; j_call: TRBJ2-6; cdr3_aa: CASRVSGANVLTF
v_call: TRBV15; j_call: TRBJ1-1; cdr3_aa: CATSRDGRNTEAFF
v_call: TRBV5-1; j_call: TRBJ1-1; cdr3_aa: CASRAGKITEAFF
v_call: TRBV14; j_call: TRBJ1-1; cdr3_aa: CASSQVTAEAFF
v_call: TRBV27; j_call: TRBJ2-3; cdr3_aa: CASSRQGSSTDTQYF
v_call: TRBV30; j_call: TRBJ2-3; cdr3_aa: CAWSVRGDTQYF
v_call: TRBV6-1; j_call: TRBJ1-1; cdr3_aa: CASSSGQRYYTEAFF
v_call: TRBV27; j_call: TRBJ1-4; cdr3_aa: CASSATGGFGGKLFF
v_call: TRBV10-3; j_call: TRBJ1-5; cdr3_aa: CAISEIGGGDQPQHF
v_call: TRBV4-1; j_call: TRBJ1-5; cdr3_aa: CASSQDTDRTLGQPQHF
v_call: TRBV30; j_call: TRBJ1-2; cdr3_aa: CAWSVTGTYGYTF
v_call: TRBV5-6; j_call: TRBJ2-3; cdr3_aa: CASSWGTSGGSTDTQYF
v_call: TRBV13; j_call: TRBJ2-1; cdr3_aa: CASSPTGESSYNEQFF
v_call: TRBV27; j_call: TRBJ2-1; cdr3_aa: CASSLGTHDNEQFF
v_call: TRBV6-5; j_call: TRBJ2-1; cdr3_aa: CASSYGSSYNEQFF